Here is one T cell receptor (beta chain) with its context. What it binds is unknown. CDR1 and CDR2 from the germline V gene are MDHEN and SYDVKM. V was shortened by 5 bases and J by 7 bases, with 17 bases between the two germline ends. This CDR3 is 15 amino acids long. Samples with a second dose at about 4 or about 12 weeks were pooled together. The protocol was immunoSEQ multiplex PCR, while the TCRdb copy is restricted to in-frame clones and leaves out a portion. The sample includes 95,000 to 150,000 clones, 75% to 85% of them seen just once. This entry is derived from a study of T cell responses to AZD1222 COVID-19 vaccine. Broader study findings: Baseline serostatus was positive in only a handful of AZD1222 recipients. Every sample of the repertoires postdated the peak T cell response. Targeting of unmutated variant regions was reportedly seen in nearly half of spike-specific TCRs.

The sample was peripheral blood, taken 28 days after the second AZD1222 dose. The clonotype was recovered from an adult who received the AZD1222 COVID-19 vaccine. The V call is TRBV28, the J call TRBJ1-4, with D possibly TRBD1 on 6 matching bases. The CDR3 sequence is CASSVTGSLSEKLFF. CDR3 bases: TGTGCCAGCAGTGTGACAGGCAGCCTCAGTGAAAAACTGTTTTTT. The entire variable domain, with the rest obtained from reference TRBV28 and TRBJ1-4, is as follows: DVKVTQSSRYLVKRTGEKVFLECVQDMDHENMFWYRQDPGLGLRLIYFSYDVKMKEKGDIPEGYSVSREKKERFSLILESASTNQTSMYLCASSVTGSLSEKLFFGSGTQLSVL.